The sequence of this T cell receptor beta chain was determined in a study of post-analysis software for immune sequencing data. At the level of the study: Some patients lacked subtype; others had relapsing-remitting, secondary progressive or progressive-relapsing disease.

V was clipped by 4 bases and J by 6 bases; unmatched bases: 14. This CDR3 contains 16 residues. Germline values: CDR1 SGHVS, CDR2 FQNEAQ. Regarding the study as a whole: Elevated frequency relative to controls characterized four or five TRBV segments in patients, TRBV5-6, TRBV5-1 and TRBV20-1 among them. Controls significantly exceeded multiple sclerosis patients in normalized Chao1 diversity. Under the F measure, samples that were prepared in one batch clustered strongly together.

Of note for this clonotype: Its antigen is not known.

Incorporated into the TCR beta cDNA libraries were unique molecular identifiers, which served to reduce PCR and sequencing biases. TCRdb re-derived calls from the PCR reads in MiXCR, one entry per CDR3 protein. The sample holds fewer than 850,000 distinct CDR3 sequences, roughly 29% seen once. Sequences were obtained from blood. This TCR was recovered from a girl aged 5 to 17 with multiple sclerosis. The V gene is TRBV7-8, the J gene TRBJ2-7; 8 bases align to TRBD2. The DNA of the CDR3 is TGTGCCAGCAGCTCCCAGGCGGTACAGGGACTAGGCGAGCAGTACTTC. Translating gives CASSSQAVQGLGEQYF. Looking up the rest from reference TRBV7-8 and TRBJ2-7 gives the full variable domain: GAGVSQSPRYKVAKRGQDVALRCDPISGHVSLFWYQQALGQGPEFLTYFQNEAQLDKSGLPSDRFFAERPEGSVSTLKIQRTQQEDSAVYLCASSSQAVQGLGEQYFGPGTRLTVT.